This TCR beta chain stems from a study of blood T cell repertoires in COVID-19. The ends were cut back, 6 bases at V and 7 bases at J, with 24 bases in the middle. The CDR3 covers 16 residues. CDR1 LNHDA and CDR2 SQIVND come from the germline V gene (reference sequence). Assay: immunoSEQ multiplex PCR; the TCRdb copy retains only in-frame clones and omits some. The table records under 250,000 clones, roughly four fifths of them present only once. The sequence derives from a man older than 75 with acute or convalescent COVID-19. The chain links TRBV19 to TRBJ1-2; possibly TRBD1 for D (5 bases). The material sequenced was peripheral blood. CDR3 bases: TGTGCCAGTAGAAACCACGACCTCGGGGGGACGGGTGGCTACACCTTC. This encodes CASRNHDLGGTGGYTF.